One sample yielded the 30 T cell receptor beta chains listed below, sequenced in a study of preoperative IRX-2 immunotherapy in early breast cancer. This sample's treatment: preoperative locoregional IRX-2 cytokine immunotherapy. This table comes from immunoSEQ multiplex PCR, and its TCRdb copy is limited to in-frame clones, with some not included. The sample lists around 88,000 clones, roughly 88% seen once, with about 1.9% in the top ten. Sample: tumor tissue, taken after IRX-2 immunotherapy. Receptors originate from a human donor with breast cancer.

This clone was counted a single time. CDR3 DNA: TGTGCCAGCAGTTACGGTGGGACAGGGGGCACAGATACGCAGTATTTT. The encoded protein is CASSYGGTGGTDTQYF. This chain joins TRBV6-4 and TRBJ2-3, with 10 bases fitting TRBD1. CDR1 and CDR2 (germline): MRHNA, SNTAGT. The CDR3 consists of 16 residues. V trimming: 5 bases; J trimming: 1 base; junction bases outside the gene matches: 6.

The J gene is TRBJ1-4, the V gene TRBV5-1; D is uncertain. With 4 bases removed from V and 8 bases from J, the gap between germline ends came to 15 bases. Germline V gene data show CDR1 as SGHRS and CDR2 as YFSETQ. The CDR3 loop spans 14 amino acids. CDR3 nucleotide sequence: TGCGCCAGCAGCAACGGCGTTTATCACGAAAAACTGTTTTTT. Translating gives CASSNGVYHEKLFF.

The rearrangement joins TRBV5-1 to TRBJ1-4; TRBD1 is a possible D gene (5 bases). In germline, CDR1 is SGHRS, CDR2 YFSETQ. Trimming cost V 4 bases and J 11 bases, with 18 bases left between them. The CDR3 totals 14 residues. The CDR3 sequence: CASSDGTAGGKLFF. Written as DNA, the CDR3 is TGCGCCAGCAGCGACGGGACGGCCGGTGGGAAACTGTTTTTT. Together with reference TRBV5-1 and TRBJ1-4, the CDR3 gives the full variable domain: KAGVTQTPRYLIKTRGQQVTLSCSPISGHRSVSWYQQTPGQGLQFLFEYFSETQRNKGNFPGRFSGRQFSNSRSEMNVSTLELGDSALYLCASSDGTAGGKLFFGSGTQLSVL.

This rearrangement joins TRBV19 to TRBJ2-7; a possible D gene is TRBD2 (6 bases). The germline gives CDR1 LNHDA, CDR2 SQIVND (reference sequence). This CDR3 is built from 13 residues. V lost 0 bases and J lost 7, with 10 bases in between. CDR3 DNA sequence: TGTGCCAGTAGTATAGACCCGGAGGGGGAGCAGTACTTC. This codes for CASSIDPEGEQYF.

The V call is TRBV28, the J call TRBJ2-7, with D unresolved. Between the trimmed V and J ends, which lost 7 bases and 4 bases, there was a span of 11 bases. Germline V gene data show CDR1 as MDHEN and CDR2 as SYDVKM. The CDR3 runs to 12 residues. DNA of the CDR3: TGTGCCAGCACCCTTGGGTCGTACGAGCAGTACTTC. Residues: CASTLGSYEQYF.

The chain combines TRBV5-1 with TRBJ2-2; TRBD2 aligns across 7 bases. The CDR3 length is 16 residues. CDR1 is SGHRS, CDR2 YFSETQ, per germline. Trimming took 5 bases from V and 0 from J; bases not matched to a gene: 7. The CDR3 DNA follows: TGCGCCAGCAGACTAGCGCCTACCGCGAACACCGGGGAGCTGTTTTTT. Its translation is CASRLAPTANTGELFF.

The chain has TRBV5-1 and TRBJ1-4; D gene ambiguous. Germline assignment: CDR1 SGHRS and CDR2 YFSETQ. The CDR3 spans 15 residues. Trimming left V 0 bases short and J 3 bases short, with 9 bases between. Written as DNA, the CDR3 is TGCGCCAGCAGCTTGGAAGGAGCCCCTAATGAAAAACTGTTTTTT. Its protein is CASSLEGAPNEKLFF.

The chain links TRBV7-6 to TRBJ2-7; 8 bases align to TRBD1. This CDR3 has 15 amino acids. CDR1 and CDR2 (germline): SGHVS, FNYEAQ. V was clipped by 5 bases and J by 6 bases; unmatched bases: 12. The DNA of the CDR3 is TGTGCCAGCAGCCACGGGACAGGTTATTTTGGCGAGCAGTACTTC. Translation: CASSHGTGYFGEQYF.

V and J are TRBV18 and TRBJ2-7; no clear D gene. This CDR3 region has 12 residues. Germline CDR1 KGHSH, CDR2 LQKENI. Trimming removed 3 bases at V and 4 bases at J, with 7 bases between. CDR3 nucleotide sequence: TGTGCCAGCTCACCCCCACAGTACGAGCAGTACTTC. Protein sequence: CASSPPQYEQYF.

Here the CDR3 DNA reads TGCGCCAGCAGCACCGGACAGGCCTATAATTCACCCCTCCACTTT. The encoded protein is CASSTGQAYNSPLHF. The chain employs TRBV5-1 and TRBJ1-6; 7 bases align to TRBD1. The CDR3 has 15 residues. The germline CDR1 and CDR2 sequences are SGHRS and YFSETQ. After removal of 4 bases from V and 2 bases from J, the junction contained 3 bases not matched to a gene.

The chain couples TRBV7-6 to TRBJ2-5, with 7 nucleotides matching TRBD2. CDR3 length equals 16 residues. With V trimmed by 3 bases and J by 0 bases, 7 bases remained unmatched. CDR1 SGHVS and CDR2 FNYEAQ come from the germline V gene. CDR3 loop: CASSLAPRENQETQYF. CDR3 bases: TGTGCCAGCAGCTTGGCCCCGCGGGAGAACCAAGAGACCCAGTACTTC.

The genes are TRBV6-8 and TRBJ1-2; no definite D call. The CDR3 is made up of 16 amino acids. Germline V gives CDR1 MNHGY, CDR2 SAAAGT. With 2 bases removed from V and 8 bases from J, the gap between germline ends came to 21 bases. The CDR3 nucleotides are TGTGCCAGCAGTTACCTCCAGACTGGGCGTGCGGGGGGCTACACCTTC. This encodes CASSYLQTGRAGGYTF.

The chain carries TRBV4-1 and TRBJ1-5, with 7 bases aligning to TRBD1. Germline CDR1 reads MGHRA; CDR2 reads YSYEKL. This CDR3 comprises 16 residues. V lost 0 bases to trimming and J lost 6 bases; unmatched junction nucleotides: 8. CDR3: CASSQDQGGSAQPQHF. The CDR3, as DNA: TGCGCCAGCAGCCAAGATCAGGGGGGGAGCGCTCAGCCCCAGCATTTT.

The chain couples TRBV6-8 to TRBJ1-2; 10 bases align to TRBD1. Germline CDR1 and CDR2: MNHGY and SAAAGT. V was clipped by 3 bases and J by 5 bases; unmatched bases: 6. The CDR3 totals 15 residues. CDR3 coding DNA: TGTGCCAGCAGTTATGGGACAGGGGTCTATTATGGCTACACCTTC. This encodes CASSYGTGVYYGYTF.

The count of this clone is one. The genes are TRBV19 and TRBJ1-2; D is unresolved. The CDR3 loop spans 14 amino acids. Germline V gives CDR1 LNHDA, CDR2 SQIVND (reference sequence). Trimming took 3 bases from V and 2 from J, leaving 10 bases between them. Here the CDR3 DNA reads TGTGCCAGTAGTATCCCGGCGAACAACTATGGCTACACCTTC. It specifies CASSIPANNYGYTF. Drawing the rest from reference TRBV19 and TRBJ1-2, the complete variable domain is DGGITQSPKYLFRKEGQNVTLSCEQNLNHDAMYWYRQDPGQGLRLIYYSQIVNDFQKGDIAEGYSVSREKKESFPLTVTSAQKNPTAFYLCASSIPANNYGYTFGSGTRLTVV.

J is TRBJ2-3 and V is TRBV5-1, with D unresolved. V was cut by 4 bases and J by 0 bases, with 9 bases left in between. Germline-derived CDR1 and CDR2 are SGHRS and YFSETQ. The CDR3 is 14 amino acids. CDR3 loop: CASSLEDSTDTQYF. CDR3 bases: TGCGCCAGCAGCCTGGAAGACAGCACAGATACGCAGTATTTT.

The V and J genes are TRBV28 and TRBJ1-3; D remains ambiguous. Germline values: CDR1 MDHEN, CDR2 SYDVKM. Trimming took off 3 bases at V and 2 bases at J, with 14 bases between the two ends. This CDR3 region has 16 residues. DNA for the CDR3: TGTGCCAGCAGTTTTGTTCTGGGTGACCCTGGAAACACCATATATTTT. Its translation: CASSFVLGDPGNTIYF.

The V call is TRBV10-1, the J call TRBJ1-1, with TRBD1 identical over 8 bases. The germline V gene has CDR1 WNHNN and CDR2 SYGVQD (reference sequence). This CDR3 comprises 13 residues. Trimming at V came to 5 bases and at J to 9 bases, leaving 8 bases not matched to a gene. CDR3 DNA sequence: TGCGCCAGCAGTCCAGGGGGCGCGAGCAAAGCTTTCTTT. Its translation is CASSPGGASKAFF.

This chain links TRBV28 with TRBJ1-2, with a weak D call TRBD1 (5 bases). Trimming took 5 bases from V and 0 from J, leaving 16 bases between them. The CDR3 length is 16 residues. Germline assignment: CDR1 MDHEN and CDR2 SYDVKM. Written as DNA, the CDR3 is TGTGCCAGCAGTCCCGCTGGGGCAGCCGCTAACTATGGCTACACCTTC. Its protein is CASSPAGAAANYGYTF.

The CDR3 DNA reads TGTGCCAGTAGTACCTGGACAGGGAACAATGAGCAGTTCTTC. It encodes CASSTWTGNNEQFF. The chain couples TRBV19 to TRBJ2-1; 8 positions match TRBD1. This CDR3 is 14 amino acids long. CDR1 is LNHDA and CDR2 is SQIVND in the germline V gene (reference sequence). The J segment lost 5 bases and the V segment lost 4 bases, leaving 4 bases of the junction unmatched.

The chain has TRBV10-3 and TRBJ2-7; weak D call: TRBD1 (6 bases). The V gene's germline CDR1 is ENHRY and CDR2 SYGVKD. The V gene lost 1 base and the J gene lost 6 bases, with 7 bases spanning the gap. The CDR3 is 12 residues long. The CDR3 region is CAISELGAEQYF. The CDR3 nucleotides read TGTGCCATCAGTGAGTTGGGGGCCGAGCAGTACTTC.

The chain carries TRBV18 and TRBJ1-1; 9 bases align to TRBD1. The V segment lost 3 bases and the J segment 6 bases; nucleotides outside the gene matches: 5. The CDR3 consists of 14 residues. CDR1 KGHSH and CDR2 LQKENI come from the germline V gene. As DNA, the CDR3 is TGTGCCAGCTCACCGACCGGGACAGGGTCTGAAGCTTTCTTT. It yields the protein CASSPTGTGSEAFF.

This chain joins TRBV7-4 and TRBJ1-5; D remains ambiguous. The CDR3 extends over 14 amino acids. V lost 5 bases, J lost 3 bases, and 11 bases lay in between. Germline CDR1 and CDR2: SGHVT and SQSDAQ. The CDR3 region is CASSIRAPNQPQHF. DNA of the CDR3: TGTGCCAGCAGCATCCGGGCCCCCAATCAGCCCCAGCATTTT.

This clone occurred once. CDR3 region: CASGFRSGLAGIAYNEQFF. CDR3 in DNA: TGTGCTAGTGGCTTTAGGTCGGGACTAGCGGGGATTGCTTACAATGAGCAGTTCTTC. The rearrangement joins TRBV12-5 to TRBJ2-1, with TRBD2 matching over 13 bases. The CDR3 loop spans 19 amino acids. Germline CDR1 reads LGHNT; CDR2 reads FRNRAP. Trimming took 6 bases from V and 4 from J; bases not matched to a gene: 15.

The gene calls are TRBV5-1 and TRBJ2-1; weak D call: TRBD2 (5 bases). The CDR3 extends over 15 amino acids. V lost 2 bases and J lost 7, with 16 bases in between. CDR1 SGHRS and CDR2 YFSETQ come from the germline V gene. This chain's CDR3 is CASSFSVERGNEQFF. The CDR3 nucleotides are TGCGCCAGCAGCTTTTCGGTCGAGCGAGGGAATGAGCAGTTCTTC.

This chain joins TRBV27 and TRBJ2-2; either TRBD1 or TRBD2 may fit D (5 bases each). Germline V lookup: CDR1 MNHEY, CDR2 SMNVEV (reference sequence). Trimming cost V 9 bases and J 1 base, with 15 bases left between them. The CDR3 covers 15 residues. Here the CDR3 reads CASSLTTGNTGELFF. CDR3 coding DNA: TGTGCCAGTAGCCTGACTACAGGGAACACCGGGGAGCTGTTTTTT.

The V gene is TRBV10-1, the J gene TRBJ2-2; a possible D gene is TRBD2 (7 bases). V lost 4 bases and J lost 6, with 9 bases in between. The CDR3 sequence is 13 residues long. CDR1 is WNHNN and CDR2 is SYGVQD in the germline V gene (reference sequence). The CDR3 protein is CASSGEGAGELFF. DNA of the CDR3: TGCGCCAGCAGTGGGGAGGGGGCCGGGGAGCTGTTTTTT.

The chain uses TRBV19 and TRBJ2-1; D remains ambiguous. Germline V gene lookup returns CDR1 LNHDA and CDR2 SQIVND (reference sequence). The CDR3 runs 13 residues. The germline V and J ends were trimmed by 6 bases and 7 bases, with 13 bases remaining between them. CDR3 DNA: TGTGCCAGTAGCCCCATATATATGAATGAGCAGTTCTTC. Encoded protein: CASSPIYMNEQFF.

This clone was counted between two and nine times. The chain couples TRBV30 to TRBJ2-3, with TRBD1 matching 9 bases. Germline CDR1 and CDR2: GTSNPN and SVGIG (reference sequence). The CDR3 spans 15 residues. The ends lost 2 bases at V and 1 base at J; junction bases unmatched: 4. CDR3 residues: CAWSFRTGGTDTQYF. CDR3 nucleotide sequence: TGTGCCTGGAGTTTTCGGACAGGGGGCACAGATACGCAGTATTTT.

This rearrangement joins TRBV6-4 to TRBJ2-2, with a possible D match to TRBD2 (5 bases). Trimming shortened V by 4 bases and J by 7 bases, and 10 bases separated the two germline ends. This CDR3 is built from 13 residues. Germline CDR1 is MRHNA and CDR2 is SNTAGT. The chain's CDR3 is CASSVEGNGELFF. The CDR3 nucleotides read TGTGCCAGCAGTGTCGAGGGAAACGGGGAGCTGTTTTTT.